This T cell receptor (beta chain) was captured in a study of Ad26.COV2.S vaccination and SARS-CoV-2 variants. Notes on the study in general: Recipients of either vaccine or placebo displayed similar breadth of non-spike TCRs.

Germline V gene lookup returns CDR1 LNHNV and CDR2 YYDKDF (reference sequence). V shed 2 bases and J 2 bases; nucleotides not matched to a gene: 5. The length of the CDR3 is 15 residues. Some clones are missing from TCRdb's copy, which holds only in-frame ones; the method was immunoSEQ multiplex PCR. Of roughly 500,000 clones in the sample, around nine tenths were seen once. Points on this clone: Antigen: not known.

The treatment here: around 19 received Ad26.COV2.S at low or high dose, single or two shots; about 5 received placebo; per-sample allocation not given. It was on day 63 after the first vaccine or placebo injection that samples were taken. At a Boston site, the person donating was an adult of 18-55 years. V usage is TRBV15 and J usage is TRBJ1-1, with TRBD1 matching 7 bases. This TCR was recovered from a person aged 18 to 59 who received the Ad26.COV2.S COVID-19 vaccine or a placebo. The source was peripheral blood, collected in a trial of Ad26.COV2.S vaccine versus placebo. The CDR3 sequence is CATSRTGTANTEAFF. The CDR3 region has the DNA TGTGCCACCAGCAGAACCGGGACAGCAAACACTGAAGCTTTCTTT.